This T cell receptor beta chain was sequenced in a study of blood T cell repertoires in COVID-19. The protocol was immunoSEQ multiplex PCR, while the TCRdb copy is restricted to in-frame clones and leaves out a portion. The table has roughly 300,000 clones, about 90% seen once; the top ten hold approximately 5%. Recovered status in Cohort 3 required two negative PCRs, clearance, or symptom resolution. The CDR3 consists of 10 residues. Per germline, CDR1 MDHEN and CDR2 SYDVKM. The receptor comes from a woman between 25 and 40 years old who had recovered from COVID-19. The chain has TRBV28 and TRBJ1-3; D is possibly TRBD1 (5 bases). The sequencing input was PBMCs or T cells enriched from blood (not recorded which). CDR3 in amino acids: CVQGGNTIYF. CDR3 DNA: TGTGTTCAGGGTGGAAACACCATATATTTT.